Presented here are 12 T cell receptor beta chains from one specimen sequenced in a study of shared clonotypes between healthy human individuals. TCRdb's copy holds only in-frame clones and misses some; the assay was immunoSEQ multiplex PCR. Of millions of clones detected, 85% to 95% appear once; the ten largest clones hold about 1.8%. As defined, naive CD8 cells were CD45RO-negative and positively selected for CCR7, with terminally differentiated effector memory CD45RA+ cells excluded. The sequenced material came from naive CD8+ T cells from PBMCs. These receptors all stem from a man younger than 35 in good health. Some clones in this sample may be carry-over from other donors' samples.

The chain recombines TRBV4-1 with TRBJ1-1, with 8 nucleotides matching TRBD1. Germline V gene data show CDR1 as MGHRA and CDR2 as YSYEKL. This CDR3 spans 18 amino acids. V shed 2 bases and J 0 bases; nucleotides not matched to a gene: 11. This CDR3 is CASSQLQINRGLNTEAFF. Here the CDR3 DNA reads TGCGCCAGCAGCCAACTTCAAATAAACAGGGGGTTGAACACTGAAGCTTTCTTT.

This sequence joins TRBV7-8 and TRBJ1-2; D gene ambiguous. This CDR3 spans 14 amino acids. Germline loops: CDR1 SGHVS, CDR2 FQNEAQ. The V gene lost 2 bases and the J gene lost 5 bases, with 12 bases spanning the gap. The CDR3 is CASSLISTSYGYTF. DNA of the CDR3: TGTGCCAGCAGCTTAATCTCGACCTCTTATGGCTACACCTTC.

V usage is TRBV6-5 and J usage is TRBJ2-2; 7 nucleotides match TRBD1. CDR1 and CDR2 from the germline V gene are MNHEY and SVGAGI. The CDR3 is 16 residues long. The trim removed 2 bases at V and 5 bases at J, leaving 8 bases unmatched. Written as DNA, the CDR3 is TGTGCCAGCAGTTACACCTACATACAGGGGACCGGGGAGCTGTTTTTT. This gives the protein CASSYTYIQGTGELFF.

The rearrangement uses TRBV6-5 and TRBJ2-2; D uncertain. This CDR3 is built from 13 residues. V dropped 0 bases and J dropped 6 bases, with 5 bases sitting between them. Germline V lookup: CDR1 MNHEY, CDR2 SVGAGI. CDR3 nucleotides: TGTGCCAGCAGTTACTCGAAGCCCGGGGAGCTGTTTTTT. This translates into CASSYSKPGELFF.

This rearrangement joins TRBV27 to TRBJ2-7; D ambiguous. Between the trimmed V and J ends, which lost 4 bases and 3 bases, there was a span of 13 bases. The CDR3 has 14 residues. Per the germline V gene, CDR1 is MNHEY and CDR2 is SMNVEV (reference sequence). Here the CDR3 DNA reads TGTGCCAGCAGTTCGCGAAACTCACACTACGAGCAGTACTTC. It is translated as CASSSRNSHYEQYF.

The chain uses TRBV28 and TRBJ1-2; D gene ambiguous. The V gene lost 3 bases and the J gene lost 5 bases, with 7 bases spanning the gap. The CDR3 length is 12 residues. Germline V lookup: CDR1 MDHEN, CDR2 SYDVKM. The CDR3 bases are TGTGCCAGCAGTTTTCCGGAGTATGGCTACACCTTC. Encoded protein: CASSFPEYGYTF.

The chain recombines TRBV19 with TRBJ2-5, with 12 nucleotides matching TRBD2. Unmatched junction bases numbered 6, after V lost 6 bases and J lost 4 bases. CDR1 is LNHDA and CDR2 is SQIVND in the germline V gene (reference sequence). The CDR3 is 15 residues long. Here the CDR3 reads CASRMTSGSGETQYF. As DNA, the CDR3 is TGTGCCAGTAGAATGACTAGCGGGAGCGGAGAGACCCAGTACTTC. Full variable domain (remainder filled in from reference TRBV19 and TRBJ2-5): DGGITQSPKYLFRKEGQNVTLSCEQNLNHDAMYWYRQDPGQGLRLIYYSQIVNDFQKGDIAEGYSVSREKKESFPLTVTSAQKNPTAFYLCASRMTSGSGETQYFGPGTRLLVL.

This clone was recorded only once. The chain employs TRBV10-3 and TRBJ2-4, with D possibly being TRBD1 or TRBD2 (5 bases each). Germline V gives CDR1 ENHRY, CDR2 SYGVKD. V was shortened by 0 bases and J by 1 base, with 13 bases between the two germline ends. This CDR3 has 17 residues. The CDR3 spells CAISESGPSRAKNIQYF. In DNA form, the CDR3 reads TGTGCCATCAGTGAGTCGGGACCGAGCAGGGCCAAAAACATTCAGTACTTC.

This chain connects TRBV27 to TRBJ1-1; no definite D call. The CDR3 has 13 residues. The V gene lost 8 bases and the J gene lost 0 bases, with 10 bases spanning the gap. The V gene's germline CDR1 is MNHEY and CDR2 SMNVEV (reference sequence). For the CDR3, the DNA is TGTGCCAGCCGTCTCACCATGAACACTGAAGCTTTCTTT. It specifies CASRLTMNTEAFF.

The chain has TRBV6-6 and TRBJ2-7; D is unclear. The germline V gene encodes CDR1 MNHNY and CDR2 SVGAGI (reference sequence). This CDR3 region has 16 residues. V lost 0 bases and J 2 bases, leaving 14 bases between the germline ends. The CDR3 DNA is TGTGCCAGCAGTTACTCAGCTCTCACCAATCCCTACGAGCAGTACTTC. Protein product: CASSYSALTNPYEQYF.

The V gene is TRBV6-5, the J gene TRBJ2-7; no reliable D call. This CDR3 spans 12 amino acids. The germline V gene has CDR1 MNHEY and CDR2 SVGAGI. Trimming removed 0 bases from V and 5 bases from J, with 5 bases in between. The CDR3 DNA sequence: TGTGCCAGCAGTTACTCGCCCAACGAGCAGTACTTC. This translates into CASSYSPNEQYF.

This clone has only one observation. This chain joins TRBV27 and TRBJ1-2; D is perhaps TRBD1 (5 bases). Per germline, CDR1 MNHEY and CDR2 SMNVEV (reference sequence). Trimming removed 7 bases from V and 7 bases from J, with 13 bases in between. The CDR3 runs to 12 residues. This CDR3 reads CASTTPGGGYTF. Here the CDR3 DNA reads TGTGCCAGCACTACCCCCGGGGGTGGCTACACCTTC.